This TCR beta chain was identified in a study of shared clonotypes between healthy human individuals. Study findings and constraints: Non-shared clonotypes displayed generation probabilities falling below those of clonotypes present in all four donors. Rarefaction analysis demonstrated incomplete sorted-subset sequencing notwithstanding large depth. Estimated richness values were generally larger in naive subsets than in memory subsets.

With regard to this clone: The antigen remains undetermined.

Libraries were prepared by immunoSEQ multiplex PCR; TCRdb keeps only in-frame clonotypes and omits some of them. The repertoire holds about 1,500,000 clones, with about 96% as singletons. None of the donors, who were healthy HIV-negative adults, had recently had acute infections or vaccinations. CDR1 is GTSNPN and CDR2 is SVGIG in the germline V gene (reference sequence). Trimming pared 0 bases from V and 4 bases from J, leaving 14 bases between. The CDR3 runs to 15 residues. This sequence originates from a man aged 25-45 years in good health. The material sequenced was naive CD4+ T cells sorted from blood. Indicated subset: CD45RA+ positively selected. The J gene is TRBJ2-3, the V gene TRBV30; tentatively, D is TRBD1 (6 bases). The CDR3 sequence: CAWSVTGTRSDTQYF. DNA for the CDR3: TGTGCCTGGAGTGTAACAGGGACGAGGTCAGATACGCAGTATTTT.